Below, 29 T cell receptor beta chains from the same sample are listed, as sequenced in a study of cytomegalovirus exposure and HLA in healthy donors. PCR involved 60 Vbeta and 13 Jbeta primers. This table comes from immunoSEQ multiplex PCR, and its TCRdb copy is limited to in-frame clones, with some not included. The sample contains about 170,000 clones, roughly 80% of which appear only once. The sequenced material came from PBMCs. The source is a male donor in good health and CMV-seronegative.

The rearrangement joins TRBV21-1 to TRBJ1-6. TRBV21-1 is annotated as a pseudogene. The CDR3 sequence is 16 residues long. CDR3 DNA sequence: TGTGCCAGCAGCAAAGCAGAGAGCGCAGATAATTCACCCCTCCACTTT. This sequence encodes CASSKAESADNSPLHF.

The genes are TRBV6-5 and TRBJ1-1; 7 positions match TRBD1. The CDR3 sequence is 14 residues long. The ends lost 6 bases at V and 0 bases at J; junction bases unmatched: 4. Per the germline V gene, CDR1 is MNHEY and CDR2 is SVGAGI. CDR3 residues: CASRLTGLNTEAFF. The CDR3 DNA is TGTGCCAGCAGGCTGACAGGGTTGAACACTGAAGCTTTCTTT.

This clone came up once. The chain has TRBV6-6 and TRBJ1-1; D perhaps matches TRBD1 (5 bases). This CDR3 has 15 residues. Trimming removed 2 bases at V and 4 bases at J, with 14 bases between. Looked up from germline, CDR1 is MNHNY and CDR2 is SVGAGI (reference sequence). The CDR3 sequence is CASSYGGAAGTEAFF. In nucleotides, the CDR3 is TGTGCCAGCAGTTACGGCGGGGCCGCCGGCACTGAAGCTTTCTTT.

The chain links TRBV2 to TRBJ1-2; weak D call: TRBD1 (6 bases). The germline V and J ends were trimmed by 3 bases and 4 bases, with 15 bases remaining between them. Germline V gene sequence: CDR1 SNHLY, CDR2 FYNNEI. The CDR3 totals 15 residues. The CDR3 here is CASSDSAVTGYGYTF. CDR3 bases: TGTGCCAGCAGTGACTCCGCCGTGACAGGCTATGGCTACACCTTC.

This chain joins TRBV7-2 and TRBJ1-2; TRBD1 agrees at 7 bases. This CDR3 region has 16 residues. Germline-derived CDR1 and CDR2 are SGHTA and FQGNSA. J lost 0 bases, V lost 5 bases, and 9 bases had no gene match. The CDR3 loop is CASSIGQVLTNYGYTF. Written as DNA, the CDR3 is TGTGCCAGCAGCATAGGACAGGTCCTTACTAACTATGGCTACACCTTC. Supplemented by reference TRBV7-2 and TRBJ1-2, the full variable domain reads GAGVSQSPSNKVTEKGKDVELRCDPISGHTALYWYRQSLGQGLEFLIYFQGNSAPDKSGLPSDRFSAERTGGSVSTLTIQRTQQEDSAVYLCASSIGQVLTNYGYTFGSGTRLTVV.

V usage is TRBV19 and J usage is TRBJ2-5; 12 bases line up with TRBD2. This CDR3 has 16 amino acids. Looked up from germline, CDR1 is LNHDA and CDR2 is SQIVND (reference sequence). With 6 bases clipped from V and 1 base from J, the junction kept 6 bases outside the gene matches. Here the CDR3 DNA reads TGTGCCAGTAGCCCTACTAGCGGGGGGATCCAAGAGACCCAGTACTTC. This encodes CASSPTSGGIQETQYF.

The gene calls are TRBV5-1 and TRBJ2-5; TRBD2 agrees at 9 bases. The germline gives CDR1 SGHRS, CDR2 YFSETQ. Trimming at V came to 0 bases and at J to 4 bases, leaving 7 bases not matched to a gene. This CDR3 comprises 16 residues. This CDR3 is CASSLEGGGARETQYF. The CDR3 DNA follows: TGCGCCAGCAGCTTGGAAGGCGGGGGGGCACGAGAGACCCAGTACTTC.

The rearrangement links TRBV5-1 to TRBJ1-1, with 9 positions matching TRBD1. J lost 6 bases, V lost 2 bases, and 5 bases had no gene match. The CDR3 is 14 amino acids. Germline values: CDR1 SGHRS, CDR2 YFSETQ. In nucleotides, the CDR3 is TGCGCCAGCAGCTTATGGGACAGGGTATCTGAAGCTTTCTTT. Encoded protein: CASSLWDRVSEAFF. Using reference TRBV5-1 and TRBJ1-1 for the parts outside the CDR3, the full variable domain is KAGVTQTPRYLIKTRGQQVTLSCSPISGHRSVSWYQQTPGQGLQFLFEYFSETQRNKGNFPGRFSGRQFSNSRSEMNVSTLELGDSALYLCASSLWDRVSEAFFGQGTRLTVV.

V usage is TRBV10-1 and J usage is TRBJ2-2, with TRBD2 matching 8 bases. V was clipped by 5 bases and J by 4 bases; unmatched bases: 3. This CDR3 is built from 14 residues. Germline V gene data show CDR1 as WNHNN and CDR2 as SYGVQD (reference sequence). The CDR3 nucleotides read TGCGCCAGCAGTTTCGGGGGGGGCACCGGGGAGCTGTTTTTT. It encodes CASSFGGGTGELFF.

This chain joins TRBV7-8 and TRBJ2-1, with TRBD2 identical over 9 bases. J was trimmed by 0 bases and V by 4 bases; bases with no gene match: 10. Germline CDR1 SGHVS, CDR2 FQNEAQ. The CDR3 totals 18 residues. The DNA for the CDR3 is TGTGCCAGCAGCTCCCTGACTAGCGGAACTTCCTCCTACAATGAGCAGTTCTTC. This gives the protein CASSSLTSGTSSYNEQFF.

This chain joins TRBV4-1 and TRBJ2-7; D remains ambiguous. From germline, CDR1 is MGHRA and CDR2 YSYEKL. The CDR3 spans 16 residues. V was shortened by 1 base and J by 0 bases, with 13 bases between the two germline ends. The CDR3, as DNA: TGCGCCAGCAGCCAAGTAAACTTGCCGGTCTCCTACGAGCAGTACTTC. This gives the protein CASSQVNLPVSYEQYF.

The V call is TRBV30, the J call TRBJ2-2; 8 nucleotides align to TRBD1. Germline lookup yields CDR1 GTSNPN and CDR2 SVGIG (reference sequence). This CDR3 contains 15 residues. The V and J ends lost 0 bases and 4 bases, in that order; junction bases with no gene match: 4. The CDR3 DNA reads TGTGCCTGGAGTGTACTGACAGGGGTCACCGGGGAGCTGTTTTTT. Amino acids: CAWSVLTGVTGELFF.

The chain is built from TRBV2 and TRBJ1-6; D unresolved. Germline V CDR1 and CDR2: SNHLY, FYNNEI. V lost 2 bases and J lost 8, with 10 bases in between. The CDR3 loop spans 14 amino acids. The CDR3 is CASSEIRSDSPLHF. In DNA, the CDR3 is TGTGCCAGCAGTGAAATACGTTCAGATTCACCCCTCCACTTT.

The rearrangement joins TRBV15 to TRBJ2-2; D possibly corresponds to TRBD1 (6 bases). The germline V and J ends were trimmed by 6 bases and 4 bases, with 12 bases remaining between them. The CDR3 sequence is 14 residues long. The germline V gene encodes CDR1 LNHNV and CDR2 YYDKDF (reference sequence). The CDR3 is CATRTGDGTGELFF. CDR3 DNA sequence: TGTGCCACCAGGACAGGCGATGGCACCGGGGAGCTGTTTTTT.

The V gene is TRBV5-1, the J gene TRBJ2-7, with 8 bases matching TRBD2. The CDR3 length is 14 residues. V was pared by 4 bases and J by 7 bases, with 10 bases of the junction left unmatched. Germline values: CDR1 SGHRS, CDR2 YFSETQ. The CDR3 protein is CASSPAGGLWEQYF. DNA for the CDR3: TGCGCCAGCAGCCCGGCGGGGGGATTATGGGAGCAGTACTTC.

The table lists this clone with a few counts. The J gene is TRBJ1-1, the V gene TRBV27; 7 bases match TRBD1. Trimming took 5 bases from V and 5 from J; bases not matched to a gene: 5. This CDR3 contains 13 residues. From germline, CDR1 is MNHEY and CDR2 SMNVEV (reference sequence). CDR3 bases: TGTGCCAGCAGTGTGACAGGGAGGACTGAAGCTTTCTTT. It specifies CASSVTGRTEAFF.

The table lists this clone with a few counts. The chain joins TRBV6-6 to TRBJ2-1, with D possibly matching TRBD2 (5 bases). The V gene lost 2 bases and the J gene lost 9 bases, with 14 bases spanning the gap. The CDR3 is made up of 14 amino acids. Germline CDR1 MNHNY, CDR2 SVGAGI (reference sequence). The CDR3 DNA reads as TGTGCCAGCAGTTACCTAAGTCGGGAAATTGAGCAGTTCTTC. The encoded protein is CASSYLSREIEQFF.

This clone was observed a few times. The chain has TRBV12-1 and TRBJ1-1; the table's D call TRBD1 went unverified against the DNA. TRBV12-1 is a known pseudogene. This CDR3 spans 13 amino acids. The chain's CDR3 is CASSLTANTEAFF. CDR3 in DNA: TGTGCCAGCAGCTTGACAGCGAACACTGAAGCTTTCTTT.

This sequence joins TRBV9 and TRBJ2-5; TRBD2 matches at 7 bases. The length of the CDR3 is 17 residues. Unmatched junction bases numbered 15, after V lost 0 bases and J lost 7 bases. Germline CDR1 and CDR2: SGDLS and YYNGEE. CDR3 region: CASSVGGGGGVSGTQYF. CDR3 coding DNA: TGTGCCAGCAGCGTAGGAGGCGGTGGGGGGGTATCCGGGACCCAGTACTTC.

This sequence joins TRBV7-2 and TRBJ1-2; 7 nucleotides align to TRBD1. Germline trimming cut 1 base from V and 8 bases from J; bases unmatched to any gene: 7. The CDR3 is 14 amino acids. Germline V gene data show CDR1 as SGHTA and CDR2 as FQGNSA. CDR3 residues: CASSLGGRGNGYTF. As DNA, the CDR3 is TGTGCCAGCAGCTTAGGCGGCAGGGGGAACGGCTACACCTTC.

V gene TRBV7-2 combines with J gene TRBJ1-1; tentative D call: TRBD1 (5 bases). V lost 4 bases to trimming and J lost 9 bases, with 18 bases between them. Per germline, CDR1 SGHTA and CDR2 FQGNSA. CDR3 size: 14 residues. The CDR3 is CASSSSRTYLKAFF. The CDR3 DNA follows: TGTGCCAGCAGCTCAAGTCGGACATACCTAAAAGCTTTCTTT.

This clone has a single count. As DNA, the CDR3 is TGTGCCAGCAGGGACAACTCAGGGGGCCGTGAAAAACTGTTTTTT. This encodes CASRDNSGGREKLFF. The rearrangement uses TRBV2 and TRBJ1-4, with 8 bases aligning to TRBD1. Per germline, CDR1 SNHLY and CDR2 FYNNEI. Trimming removed 6 bases from V and 7 bases from J; junction bases left unmatched: 10. This CDR3 is 15 amino acids long. The variable domain in full, completed from reference TRBV2 and TRBJ1-4, reads EPEVTQTPSHQVTQMGQEVILRCVPISNHLYFYWYRQILGQKVEFLVSFYNNEISEKSEIFDDQFSVERPDGSNFTLKIRSTKLEDSAMYFCASRDNSGGREKLFFGSGTQLSVL.

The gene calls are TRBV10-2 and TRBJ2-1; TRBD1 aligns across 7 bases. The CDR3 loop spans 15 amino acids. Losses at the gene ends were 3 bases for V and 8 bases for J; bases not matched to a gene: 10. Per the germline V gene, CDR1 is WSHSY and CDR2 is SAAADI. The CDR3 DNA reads TGCGCCAGCAGTGACAAGGGGGCCTCGGTAGATGAGCAGTTCTTC. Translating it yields CASSDKGASVDEQFF.

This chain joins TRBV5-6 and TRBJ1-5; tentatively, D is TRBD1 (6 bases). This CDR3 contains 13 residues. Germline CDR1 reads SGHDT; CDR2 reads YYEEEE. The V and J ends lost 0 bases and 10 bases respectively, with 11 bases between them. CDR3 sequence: CASSLGWGTPQHF. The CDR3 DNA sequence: TGTGCCAGCAGCTTGGGCTGGGGGACACCCCAGCATTTT. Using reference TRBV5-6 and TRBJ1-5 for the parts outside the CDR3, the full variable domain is DAGVTQSPTHLIKTRGQQVTLRCSPKSGHDTVSWYQQALGQGPQFIFQYYEEEERQRGNFPDRFSGHQFPNYSSELNVNALLLGDSALYLCASSLGWGTPQHFGDGTRLSIL.

CDR3 bases: TGTGCCAGCAGCTTAGAGGGACTACTTTCCTACGAGCAGTACTTC. It codes for CASSLEGLLSYEQYF. The genes are TRBV7-2 and TRBJ2-7; TRBD2 agrees at 7 bases. The CDR3 totals 15 residues. Germline CDR1 SGHTA, CDR2 FQGNSA. J was trimmed by 1 base and V by 1 base; bases with no gene match: 4.

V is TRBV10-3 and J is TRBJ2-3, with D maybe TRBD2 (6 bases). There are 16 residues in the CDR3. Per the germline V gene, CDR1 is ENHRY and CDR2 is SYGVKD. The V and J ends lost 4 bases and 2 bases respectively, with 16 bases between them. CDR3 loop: CAISGDLTRLTDTQYF. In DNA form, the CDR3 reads TGTGCCATCAGTGGGGATTTGACTAGACTCACAGATACGCAGTATTTT.

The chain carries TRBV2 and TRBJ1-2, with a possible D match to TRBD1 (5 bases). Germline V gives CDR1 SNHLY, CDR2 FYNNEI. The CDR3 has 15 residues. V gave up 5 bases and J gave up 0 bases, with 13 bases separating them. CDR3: CASSIQVSANYGYTF. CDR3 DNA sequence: TGTGCCAGCAGTATACAGGTTTCGGCTAACTATGGCTACACCTTC. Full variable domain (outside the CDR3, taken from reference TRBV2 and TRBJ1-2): EPEVTQTPSHQVTQMGQEVILRCVPISNHLYFYWYRQILGQKVEFLVSFYNNEISEKSEIFDDQFSVERPDGSNFTLKIRSTKLEDSAMYFCASSIQVSANYGYTFGSGTRLTVV.

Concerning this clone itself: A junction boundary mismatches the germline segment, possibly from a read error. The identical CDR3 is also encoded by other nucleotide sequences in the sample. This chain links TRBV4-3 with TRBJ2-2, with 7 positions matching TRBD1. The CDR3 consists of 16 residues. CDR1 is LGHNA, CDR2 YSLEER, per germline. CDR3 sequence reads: CASSQGRRGYTGELFF. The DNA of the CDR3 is TGCGCCAGCAGCCAAGGCCGCAGGGGGTACACCGGGGAACTGTTTTTT.

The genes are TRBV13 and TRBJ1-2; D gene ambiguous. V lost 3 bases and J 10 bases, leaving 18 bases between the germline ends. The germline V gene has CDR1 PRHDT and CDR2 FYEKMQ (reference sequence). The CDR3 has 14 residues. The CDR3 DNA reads TGTGCCAGCAGCTTCCTCGGCCGCGGTCCCTACTACACCTTC. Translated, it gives CASSFLGRGPYYTF.